This TCR beta chain derives from a study of blood T cell repertoires in COVID-19 (dated by TCRdb to 2019 to 2021). Concerning the study at large: The collaborator samples originated in the United States, Italy and Spain and spanned the acute and convalescent phases of COVID-19. HLA class I and class II types, where available, came from metadata supplied by the sample provider rather than from assay-based typing. The material from the prospective study consisted of cDNA or gDNA derived from T cells, B-cell-depleted T cells, or PBMCs. Sample metadata almost always included a de-identified subject ID, COVID-19 status, age in years and sex. Samples came from the ongoing ImmuneRACE study (first 160 participants) plus 1,254 subjects from 6 global collaborators. Deeply sampled blood TCRbeta repertoires from subjects exposed to, actively infected with, or recovered from COVID-19 were included in the dataset. A freely available public database, intended as a resource for researchers studying the immune response to SARS-CoV-2, is where the repertoires were released.

The trim is 8 bases for V and 0 bases for J, with a gap of 16 bases between the germline ends. In the germline V gene, CDR1 corresponds to SNHLY and CDR2 to FYNNEI. Spanning cysteine to phenylalanine, the CDR3 consists of 15 amino acids. The kept DNA is CDR3 alone, 45 bases in frame from the first base. The immunoSEQ Assay, a bias-controlled multiplex PCR, was used to amplify TCRbeta CDR3 regions from genomic DNA. The published analysis was carried out like this. The number of nucleated cells in each sample was estimated by amplification of reference gene primers within the assay. Sequence reads were collapsed and filtered to measure the absolute abundance of every unique TCRbeta CDR3 rearrangement. For each sample, productive Simpson clonality was calculated as the square root of Simpson's diversity index over productive rearrangements. TCRdb mirrors the immuneACCESS table, restricted to in-frame sequences. Some clones are absent from its copies; in checked studies, under half trace to an unresolved V gene, and the reason for the others is unknown. Clone size and the V and J calls come from that table; the DNA yielded D and trimming. Present in this sample are 250,000 to 300,000 clones, around 87% of which were seen just once. The ten largest clones capture approximately 1.6% of the sample.

Samples from volunteer blood donors who had recovered from COVID-19 were contributed by a second Seattle source. Each collaborating institution followed its own protocols to collect whole blood in K2EDTA tubes. For TCRbeta analysis, collaborators shipped samples in one of three forms: frozen whole blood, isolated PBMCs, or DNA extracted from either of those sample types. The investigation overall reported the following: The quantity of clinical and demographic metadata differed by source and by participant and was supplied without curation.

With regard to this clone: Its target antigen remains unknown. No per-base quality is available; no much larger clone lies one base away.

The rearranged chain carries TRBV2 and TRBJ1-1, and the D gene may be TRBD1, 5 bases matching. The TCR comes from a woman in her thirties or forties who had recovered from COVID-19. The sequenced material came from peripheral blood. The DNA reads as follows: TGTGCCAGCGGAGGGGAGGGTCCCATGAACACTGAAGCTTTCTTT. The resulting protein is CASGGEGPMNTEAFF.